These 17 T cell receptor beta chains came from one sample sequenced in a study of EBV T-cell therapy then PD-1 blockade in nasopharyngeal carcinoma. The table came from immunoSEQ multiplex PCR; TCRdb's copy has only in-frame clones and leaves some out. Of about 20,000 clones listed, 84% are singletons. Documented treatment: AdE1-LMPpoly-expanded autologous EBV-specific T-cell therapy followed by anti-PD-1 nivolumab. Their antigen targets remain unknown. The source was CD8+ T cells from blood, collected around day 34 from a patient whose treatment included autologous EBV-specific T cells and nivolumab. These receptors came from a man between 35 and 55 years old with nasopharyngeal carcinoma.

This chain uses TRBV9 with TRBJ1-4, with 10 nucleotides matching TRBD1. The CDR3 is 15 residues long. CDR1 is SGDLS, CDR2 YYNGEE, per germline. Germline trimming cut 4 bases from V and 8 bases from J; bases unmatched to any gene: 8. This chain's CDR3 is CASSSRDRGNEKLFF. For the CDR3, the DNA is TGTGCCAGCAGCAGCCGGGACAGGGGAAACGAAAAACTGTTTTTT.

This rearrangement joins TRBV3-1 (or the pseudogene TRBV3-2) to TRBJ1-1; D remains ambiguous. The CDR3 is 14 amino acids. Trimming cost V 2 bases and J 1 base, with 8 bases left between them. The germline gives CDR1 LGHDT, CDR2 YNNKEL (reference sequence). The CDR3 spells CASSQNPANTEAFF. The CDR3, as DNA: TGTGCCAGCAGCCAAAACCCGGCGAACACTGAAGCTTTCTTT.

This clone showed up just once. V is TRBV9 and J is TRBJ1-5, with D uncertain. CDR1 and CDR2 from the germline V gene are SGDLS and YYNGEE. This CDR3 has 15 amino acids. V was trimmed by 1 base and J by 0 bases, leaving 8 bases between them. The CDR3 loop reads CASSVYDDSNQPQHF. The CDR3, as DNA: TGTGCCAGCAGCGTATACGACGATAGCAATCAGCCCCAGCATTTT.

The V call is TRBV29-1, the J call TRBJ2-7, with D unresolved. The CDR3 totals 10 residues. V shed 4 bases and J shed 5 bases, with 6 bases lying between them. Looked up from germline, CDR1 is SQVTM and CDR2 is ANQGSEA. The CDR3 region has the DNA TGCAGCGTTGGGTTAAACGAGCAGTACTTC. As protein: CSVGLNEQYF.

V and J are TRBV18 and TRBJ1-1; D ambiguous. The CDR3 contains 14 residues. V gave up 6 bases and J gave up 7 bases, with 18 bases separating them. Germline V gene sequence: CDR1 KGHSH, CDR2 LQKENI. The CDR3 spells CASSVRERGFEAFF. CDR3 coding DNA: TGTGCCAGCTCGGTCCGGGAGCGCGGCTTTGAAGCTTTCTTT.

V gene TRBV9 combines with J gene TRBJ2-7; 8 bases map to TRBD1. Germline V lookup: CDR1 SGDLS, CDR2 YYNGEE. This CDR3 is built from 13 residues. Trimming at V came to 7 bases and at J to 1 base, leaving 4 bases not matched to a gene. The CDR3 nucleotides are TGTGCCAGCTCCAGGGGGCATTCCTACGAGCAGTACTTC. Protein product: CASSRGHSYEQYF.

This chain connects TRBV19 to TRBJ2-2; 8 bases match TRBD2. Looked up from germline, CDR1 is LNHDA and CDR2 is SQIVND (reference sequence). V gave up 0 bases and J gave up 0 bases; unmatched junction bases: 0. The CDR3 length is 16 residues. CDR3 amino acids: CASSIDSGANTGELFF. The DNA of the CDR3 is TGTGCCAGTAGTATAGATAGCGGGGCGAACACCGGGGAGCTGTTTTTT.

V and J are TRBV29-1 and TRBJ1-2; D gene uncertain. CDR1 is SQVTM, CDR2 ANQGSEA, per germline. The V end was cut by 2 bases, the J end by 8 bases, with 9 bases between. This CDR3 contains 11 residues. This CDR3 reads CSVETAGGYTF. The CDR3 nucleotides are TGCAGCGTTGAAACGGCTGGGGGCTACACCTTC. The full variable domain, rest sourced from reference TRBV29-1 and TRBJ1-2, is SAVISQKPSRDICQRGTSLTIQCQVDSQVTMMFWYRQQPGQSLTLIATANQGSEATYESGFVIDKFPISRPNLTFSTLTVSNMSPEDSSIYLCSVETAGGYTFGSGTRLTVV.

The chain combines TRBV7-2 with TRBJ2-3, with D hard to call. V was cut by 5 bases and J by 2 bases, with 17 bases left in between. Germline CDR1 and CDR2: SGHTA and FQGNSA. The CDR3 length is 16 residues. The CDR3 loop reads CASSPFLDLDTDTQYF. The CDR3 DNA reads TGTGCCAGCAGCCCGTTCTTGGACCTGGACACAGATACGCAGTATTTT.

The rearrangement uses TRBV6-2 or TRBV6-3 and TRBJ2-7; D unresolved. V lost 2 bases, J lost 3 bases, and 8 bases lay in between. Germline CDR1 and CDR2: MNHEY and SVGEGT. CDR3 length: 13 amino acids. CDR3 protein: CASSYGQLYEQYF. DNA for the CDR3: TGTGCCAGCAGTTACGGCCAACTCTACGAGCAGTACTTC.

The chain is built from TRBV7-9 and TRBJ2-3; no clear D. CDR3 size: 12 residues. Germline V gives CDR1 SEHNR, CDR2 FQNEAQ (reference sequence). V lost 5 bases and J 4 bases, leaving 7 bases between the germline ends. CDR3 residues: CASSPLADTQYF. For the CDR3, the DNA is TGTGCCAGCAGCCCCTTAGCAGATACGCAGTATTTT.

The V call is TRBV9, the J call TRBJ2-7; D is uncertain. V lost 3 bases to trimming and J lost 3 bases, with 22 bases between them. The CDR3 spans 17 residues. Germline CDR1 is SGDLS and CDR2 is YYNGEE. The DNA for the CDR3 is TGTGCCAGCAGCGATAATATGGACCCAAATAGCCTCTACGAGCAGTACTTC. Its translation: CASSDNMDPNSLYEQYF.

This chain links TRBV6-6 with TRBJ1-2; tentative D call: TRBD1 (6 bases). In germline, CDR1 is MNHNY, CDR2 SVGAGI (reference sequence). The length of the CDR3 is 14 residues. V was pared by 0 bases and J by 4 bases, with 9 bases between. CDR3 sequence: CASSYSMGAYGYTF. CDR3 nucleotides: TGTGCCAGCAGTTACTCGATGGGGGCCTATGGCTACACCTTC.

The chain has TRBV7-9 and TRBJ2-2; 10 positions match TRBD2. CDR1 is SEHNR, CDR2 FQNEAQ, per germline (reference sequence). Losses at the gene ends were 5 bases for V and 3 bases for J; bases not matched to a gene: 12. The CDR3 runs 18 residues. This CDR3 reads CASSPSFSGGLYTGELFF. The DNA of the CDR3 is TGTGCCAGCAGCCCGAGCTTTAGCGGGGGGCTGTACACCGGGGAGCTGTTTTTT.

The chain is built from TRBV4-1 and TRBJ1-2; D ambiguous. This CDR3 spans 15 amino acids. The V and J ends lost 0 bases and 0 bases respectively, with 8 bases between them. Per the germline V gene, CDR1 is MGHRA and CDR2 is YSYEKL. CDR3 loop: CASSQESGTNYGYTF. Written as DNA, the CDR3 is TGCGCCAGCAGCCAAGAAAGCGGAACTAACTATGGCTACACCTTC.

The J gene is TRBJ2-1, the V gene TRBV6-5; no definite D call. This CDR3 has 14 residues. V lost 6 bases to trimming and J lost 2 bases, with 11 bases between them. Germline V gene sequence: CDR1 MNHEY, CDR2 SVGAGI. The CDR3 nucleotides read TGTGCCAGCAGCCCACAGAACCCCTACAATGAGCAGTTCTTC. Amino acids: CASSPQNPYNEQFF.

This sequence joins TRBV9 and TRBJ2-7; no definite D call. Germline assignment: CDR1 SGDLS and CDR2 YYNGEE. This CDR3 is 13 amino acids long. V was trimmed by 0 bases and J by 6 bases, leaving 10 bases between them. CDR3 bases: TGTGCCAGCAGCGTAGTATCTACAAGCGAGCAGTACTTC. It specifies CASSVVSTSEQYF.